This T cell receptor (beta chain) was sequenced in a study of identical twins. Overall study findings and caveats: The conclusions drew on cross-sectional statistical analysis instead of tracking the same donors.

In regard to this clonotype: Its antigen is undetermined.

V lost 4 bases and J lost 3, with 10 bases in between. The CDR3 sequence is 14 residues long. Germline CDR1 is SNHLY and CDR2 is FYNNEI. TCRdb analysed the 5' RACE reads with MiXCR anew, one entry per CDR3 protein. The sample holds around 570,000 distinct CDR3 sequences; 9.6% are singletons and the top ten take around 3.1%. This sample also appeared in a second study, on yellow fever vaccine responses in identical twins.

This rearrangement joins TRBV2 to TRBJ1-5, with D uncertain. The sequence was collected from a woman between 18 and 30 years old in good health. Sequencing was done on a sample of PBMCs. Here the CDR3 DNA reads TGTGCCAGCAGTGCGAGGGAACACAATCAGCCCCAGCATTTT. It codes for CASSAREHNQPQHF.